Listed here are 30 T cell receptor beta chains from one sample, sequenced in a study of blood T cell repertoires in COVID-19. Sequenced by immunoSEQ multiplex PCR; TCRdb stores in-frame clones only, minus some. The sample includes about 320,000 clones, around 89% of them seen just once. Sequencing was performed on peripheral blood. The source is a woman aged 25-40 years with COVID-19, enrolled during active disease.

The rearrangement links TRBV29-1 to TRBJ2-5, with D maybe TRBD2 (6 bases). Trimming pared 7 bases from V and 5 bases from J, leaving 14 bases between. The CDR3 sequence is 12 residues long. CDR1 is SQVTM and CDR2 is ANQGSEA in the germline V gene. The CDR3 nucleotides are TGCAGCGGGTACCCTGGGGGGGAGACCCAGTACTTC. It encodes CSGYPGGETQYF. The full variable domain, with the rest looked up from reference TRBV29-1 and TRBJ2-5, is SAVISQKPSRDICQRGTSLTIQCQVDSQVTMMFWYRQQPGQSLTLIATANQGSEATYESGFVIDKFPISRPNLTFSTLTVSNMSPEDSSIYLCSGYPGGETQYFGPGTRLLVL.

This clone was observed once. The CDR3 protein is CASSRHGQGAYEQYF. CDR3 bases: TGTGCCAGCAGCCGTCACGGACAGGGAGCCTACGAGCAGTACTTC. The chain joins TRBV7-6 to TRBJ2-7; the match to TRBD1 covers 8 bases. The CDR3 is 15 residues long. J lost 2 bases, V lost 5 bases, and 8 bases had no gene match. CDR1 and CDR2 from the germline V gene are SGHVS and FNYEAQ.

The V call is TRBV6-5, the J call TRBJ1-5; TRBD1 aligns across 12 bases. The CDR3 is made up of 15 amino acids. CDR1 and CDR2 from the germline V gene are MNHEY and SVGAGI. V was pared by 8 bases and J by 7 bases, with 9 bases of the junction left unmatched. The CDR3 reads CASGVGTGGQQPQHF. The CDR3 coding sequence is TGTGCCAGCGGGGTGGGGACAGGGGGCCAACAGCCCCAGCATTTT.

This rearrangement joins TRBV5-5 to TRBJ1-3, with TRBD1 as a possible D gene (5 bases). Per germline, CDR1 SGHKS and CDR2 YYEKEE (reference sequence). Between the trimmed V and J ends, which lost 2 bases and 3 bases, there was a span of 12 bases. The CDR3 spans 15 residues. CDR3 protein: CASSFAGAYGNTIYF. The DNA for the CDR3 is TGTGCCAGCAGCTTCGCTGGGGCTTATGGAAACACCATATATTTT.

The V and J genes are TRBV6-5 and TRBJ1-1; D is perhaps TRBD1 (5 bases). Germline V gene lookup returns CDR1 MNHEY and CDR2 SVGAGI. CDR3 length equals 15 residues. Trimming cost V 6 bases and J 6 bases, with 20 bases left between them. In nucleotides, the CDR3 is TGTGCCAGCAGCGCAGGGACTGCCTCCTTTGCTGAAGCTTTCTTT. Its translation is CASSAGTASFAEAFF.

The rearrangement links TRBV19 to TRBJ2-3; TRBD2 agrees at 8 bases. The CDR3 has 15 residues. Losses at the gene ends were 5 bases for V and 7 bases for J; bases not matched to a gene: 11. Per germline, CDR1 LNHDA and CDR2 SQIVND (reference sequence). CDR3 coding DNA: TGTGCCAGTAGTCCTGGACTAGCTAGGGCACATACGCAGTATTTT. It translates to CASSPGLARAHTQYF.

This clone is a singleton in its sample. The chain carries TRBV10-3 and TRBJ2-1, with D possibly TRBD2 on 6 matching bases. The germline CDR1 and CDR2 sequences are ENHRY and SYGVKD. This CDR3 contains 14 residues. Trimming left V 5 bases short and J 1 base short, with 9 bases between. The CDR3, as DNA: TGTGCCATCAGTATTGGGGGGTCCTACAATGAGCAGTTCTTC. Amino acids: CAISIGGSYNEQFF.

The table lists this clone with a count of one. This chain joins TRBV10-2 and TRBJ2-2; D is uncertain. Germline CDR1 WSHSY, CDR2 SAAADI. Trimming left V 2 bases short and J 1 base short, with 5 bases between. The CDR3 length is 14 residues. CDR3 protein: CASSEGGNTGELFF. CDR3 bases: TGCGCCAGCAGTGAGGGCGGGAACACCGGGGAGCTGTTTTTT.

This chain joins TRBV6-5 and TRBJ1-2, with TRBD1 identical over 9 bases. Germline loops: CDR1 MNHEY, CDR2 SVGAGI. V trimming: 6 bases; J trimming: 6 bases; junction bases outside the gene matches: 5. The CDR3 totals 13 residues. CDR3 residues: CASRTGTGNGYTF. CDR3 in DNA: TGTGCCAGCAGAACCGGGACAGGGAATGGCTACACCTTC.

This chain joins TRBV3-1 (or the pseudogene TRBV3-2) and TRBJ2-3; no clear D. Germline assignment: CDR1 LGHDT and CDR2 YNNKEL (reference sequence). Trimming shortened V by 0 bases and J by 9 bases, and 10 bases separated the two germline ends. The CDR3 spans 13 residues. CDR3 in amino acids: CASSQDPSVTQYF. CDR3 nucleotides: TGTGCCAGCAGCCAAGACCCGTCAGTCACGCAGTATTTT.

Here the CDR3 reads CASSLGGDREKLFF. In nucleotides, the CDR3 is TGTGCCAGCTCACTCGGAGGGGATCGTGAAAAACTGTTTTTT. This chain joins TRBV18 and TRBJ1-4; possibly TRBD1 for D (5 bases). V was pared by 4 bases and J by 7 bases, with 13 bases between. The germline V gene encodes CDR1 KGHSH and CDR2 LQKENI. This CDR3 has 14 amino acids. The variable domain in full, with the rest retrieved from reference TRBV18 and TRBJ1-4, is NAGVMQNPRHLVRRRGQEARLRCSPMKGHSHVYWYRQLPEEGLKFMVYLQKENIIDESGMPKERFSAEFPKEGPSILRIQQVVRGDSAAYFCASSLGGDREKLFFGSGTQLSVL.

The chain recombines TRBV6-5 with TRBJ1-6, with 10 bases that match TRBD1. Germline V gives CDR1 MNHEY, CDR2 SVGAGI. V was pared by 6 bases and J by 10 bases, with 3 bases of the junction left unmatched. CDR3 length: 13 residues. CDR3 sequence (DNA): TGTGCCAGCAGAGGGACAGGGGTATCACCCCTCCACTTT. It is translated as CASRGTGVSPLHF.

The V gene is TRBV19, the J gene TRBJ1-1; weak D call: TRBD1 (5 bases). The length of the CDR3 is 13 residues. Trimming removed 6 bases at V and 4 bases at J, with 12 bases between. Germline loops: CDR1 LNHDA, CDR2 SQIVND (reference sequence). The CDR3 loop is CASSSQGFTEAFF. The DNA for the CDR3 is TGTGCCAGTAGCTCCCAGGGATTCACTGAAGCTTTCTTT.

This chain links TRBV19 with TRBJ2-1; D perhaps matches TRBD1 (6 bases). V dropped 5 bases and J dropped 1 base, with 15 bases sitting between them. The CDR3 runs 16 residues. Germline lookup yields CDR1 LNHDA and CDR2 SQIVND (reference sequence). The CDR3 DNA sequence: TGTGCCAGTAGTTGGGGGCAGGTCCCGTCCTACAATGAGCAGTTCTTC. This encodes CASSWGQVPSYNEQFF.

Only one count was recorded for this clone. The chain joins TRBV5-6 to TRBJ2-7, with D possibly TRBD1 on 5 matching bases. V was trimmed by 3 bases and J by 5 bases, leaving 27 bases between them. From germline, CDR1 is SGHDT and CDR2 YYEEEE. The CDR3 has 18 residues. CDR3 coding DNA: TGTGCCAGCAGCTCGAACGGCCCTGACAGTGGAGCCTATGACGAGCAGTACTTC. The encoded protein is CASSSNGPDSGAYDEQYF.

V is TRBV24-1 and J is TRBJ2-5; weak D call: TRBD2 (6 bases). V lost 2 bases and J 5 bases, leaving 14 bases between the germline ends. The V gene's germline CDR1 is KGHDR and CDR2 SFDVKD. The CDR3 covers 15 residues. As DNA, the CDR3 is TGTGCCACCAGTGATTCGACGGGAGTGAGGGAGACCCAGTACTTC. This encodes CATSDSTGVRETQYF.

This clone was seen a few times. The V and J genes are TRBV19 and TRBJ1-1, with D unresolved. CDR3 size: 13 residues. Per the germline V gene, CDR1 is LNHDA and CDR2 is SQIVND (reference sequence). The V and J ends lost 7 bases and 1 base respectively, with 10 bases between them. The CDR3 protein is CASNDAGNTEAFF. In nucleotides, the CDR3 is TGTGCCAGTAACGATGCAGGGAACACTGAAGCTTTCTTT.

The genes are TRBV4-1 and TRBJ1-2, with a possible D match to TRBD1 (6 bases). The V gene's germline CDR1 is MGHRA and CDR2 YSYEKL. The germline V and J ends were trimmed by 3 bases and 1 base, with 12 bases remaining between them. The CDR3 extends over 15 amino acids. The CDR3 here is CASSHTGYINYGYTF. The CDR3 nucleotides are TGCGCCAGCAGCCATACAGGGTACATTAACTATGGCTACACCTTC.

The chain joins TRBV3-1 (or the pseudogene TRBV3-2) to TRBJ1-2; possible D gene TRBD1, 5 bases. The ends were cut back, 4 bases at V and 2 bases at J, with 14 bases in the middle. The CDR3 extends over 15 amino acids. Germline CDR1 LGHDT, CDR2 YNNKEL (reference sequence). The CDR3 loop reads CASSPPWGGNYGYTF. The CDR3, as DNA: TGTGCCAGCAGCCCCCCCTGGGGGGGAAACTATGGCTACACCTTC.

The rearrangement uses TRBV2 and TRBJ1-1, with TRBD1 matching 9 bases. The CDR3 totals 13 residues. Looked up from germline, CDR1 is SNHLY and CDR2 is FYNNEI. Trimming cost V 8 bases and J 6 bases; bases outside gene matches: 7. DNA for the CDR3: TGTGCCAGCGCAGACAGGGGGATATCTGAAGCTTTCTTT. Translating it yields CASADRGISEAFF.

The chain employs TRBV14 and TRBJ1-1, with TRBD1 as a possible D gene (5 bases). There are 13 residues in the CDR3. Germline lookup yields CDR1 SGHDN and CDR2 FVKESK. Trimming removed 5 bases at V and 0 bases at J, with 7 bases between. In nucleotides, the CDR3 is TGTGCCAGCAGCGGGGGGTTGAACACTGAAGCTTTCTTT. As protein: CASSGGLNTEAFF.

The gene calls are TRBV19 and TRBJ2-5; the D is unclear. The germline V and J ends were trimmed by 5 bases and 5 bases, with 15 bases remaining between them. The CDR3 runs 14 residues. Germline V gene lookup returns CDR1 LNHDA and CDR2 SQIVND (reference sequence). CDR3 protein: CASSGYKPEETQYF. The CDR3 DNA sequence: TGTGCCAGTAGTGGCTACAAGCCGGAGGAGACCCAGTACTTC.

V usage is TRBV6-5 and J usage is TRBJ1-6, with a weak D call TRBD1 (5 bases). V shed 0 bases and J shed 4 bases, with 7 bases lying between them. The CDR3 consists of 15 residues. The germline gives CDR1 MNHEY, CDR2 SVGAGI. The CDR3 region has the DNA TGTGCCAGCAGTTACTCGGGGGGTTATAATTCACCCCTCCACTTT. Amino acid sequence: CASSYSGGYNSPLHF.

V usage is TRBV9 and J usage is TRBJ2-1; D not certain. This CDR3 spans 14 amino acids. The germline gives CDR1 SGDLS, CDR2 YYNGEE. V was cut by 0 bases and J by 7 bases, with 11 bases left in between. The CDR3 loop is CASSVDLSKNEQFF. CDR3 sequence (DNA): TGTGCCAGCAGCGTAGACCTTAGCAAGAATGAGCAGTTCTTC.

The rearrangement uses TRBV4-1 and TRBJ1-4, with 7 nucleotides matching TRBD1. The germline V gene encodes CDR1 MGHRA and CDR2 YSYEKL. J was trimmed by 4 bases and V by 0 bases; bases with no gene match: 5. The CDR3 runs to 16 residues. The CDR3 spells CASSQDEDRNNEKLFF. CDR3 DNA: TGCGCCAGCAGCCAAGATGAGGACAGGAATAATGAAAAACTGTTTTTT.

The chain couples TRBV27 to TRBJ1-2; 9 bases map to TRBD1. CDR1 is MNHEY and CDR2 is SMNVEV in the germline V gene (reference sequence). Losses at the gene ends were 5 bases for V and 8 bases for J; bases not matched to a gene: 9. The length of the CDR3 is 14 residues. The CDR3 region has the DNA TGTGCCAGCAGTCCCGCGGGACAGGGTGACGGCTACACCTTC. The encoded protein is CASSPAGQGDGYTF.

This chain joins TRBV5-6 and TRBJ1-1, with 8 bases matching TRBD1. Losses at the gene ends were 1 base for V and 5 bases for J; bases not matched to a gene: 4. Germline V CDR1 and CDR2: SGHDT, YYEEEE. The CDR3 loop spans 14 amino acids. This CDR3 reads CASSLYRGYTEAFF. DNA of the CDR3: TGTGCCAGCAGCTTGTACAGGGGGTATACTGAAGCTTTCTTT.

The rearrangement joins TRBV18 to TRBJ1-1, with D maybe TRBD1 (5 bases). Germline lookup yields CDR1 KGHSH and CDR2 LQKENI. This CDR3 has 14 residues. V was cut by 0 bases and J by 4 bases, with 9 bases left in between. This CDR3 reads CASSPPRGGTEAFF. For the CDR3, the DNA is TGTGCCAGCTCACCACCGAGGGGAGGCACTGAAGCTTTCTTT.

The V gene is TRBV5-3, the J gene TRBJ1-2, with D tentatively TRBD1 (6 bases). TRBV5-3 is known as an ORF, though its function is uncertain. The V gene lost 0 bases and the J gene lost 4 bases, with 19 bases spanning the gap. The CDR3 contains 17 residues. The chain's CDR3 is CARSLDRDLSSSYGYTF. CDR3 DNA: TGTGCCAGAAGCTTGGACAGGGATCTCTCCTCAAGCTATGGCTACACCTTC.

The CDR3 here is CAWSVQLLFGTGNNQPQHF. As DNA, the CDR3 is TGTGCCTGGAGTGTACAACTATTATTCGGGACAGGTAACAATCAGCCCCAGCATTTT. The V gene is TRBV30, the J gene TRBJ1-5; 8 bases match TRBD1. The trim removed 0 bases at V and 3 bases at J, leaving 16 bases unmatched. Germline CDR1 GTSNPN, CDR2 SVGIG (reference sequence). The CDR3 runs to 19 residues.